A selection of T cell receptor beta chains follows, all from one sample in a study of blood T cell repertoires in COVID-19. Assay: immunoSEQ multiplex PCR; the TCRdb copy retains only in-frame clones and omits some. The sample carries some 450,000 clones, about 91% recorded once. Sample: peripheral blood. Receptors were obtained from a woman between 50 and 59 years old with COVID-19, enrolled during active disease. The CDR3 runs from the conserved cysteine through the conserved F or W. Fields, in order: J gene, V gene, clone size, D gene, CDR3 protein, CDR3 DNA. A D gene is named only where the DNA matches it firmly. A clone size is listed for some rows: how often the clone was seen (once, few, many), or a class if it is expanded.

J gene: TRBJ1-5; V gene: TRBV5-4; clone size: few; D gene: NA; CDR3 protein: CASSSPKPQPQHF; CDR3 DNA: TGTGCCAGCAGCTCCCCTAAGCCTCAGCCCCAGCATTTT
J gene: TRBJ2-7; V gene: TRBV18; clone size: NA; D gene: NA; CDR3 protein: CASSPANYEQYF; CDR3 DNA: TGTGCCAGCTCACCGGCCAACTACGAGCAGTACTTC
J gene: TRBJ2-5; V gene: TRBV10-3; clone size: NA; D gene: TRBD1; CDR3 protein: CAISESTGLQETQYF; CDR3 DNA: TGTGCCATCAGTGAGTCGACAGGGCTACAAGAGACCCAGTACTTC
J gene: TRBJ1-2; V gene: TRBV29-1; clone size: NA; D gene: NA; CDR3 protein: CSVDPRGLGNGYTF; CDR3 DNA: TGCAGCGTTGATCCCAGGGGCCTCGGAAATGGCTACACCTTC
J gene: TRBJ1-1; V gene: TRBV30; clone size: NA; D gene: TRBD1; CDR3 protein: CAWKDRRDTEAFF; CDR3 DNA: TGTGCCTGGAAGGACAGGAGGGACACTGAAGCTTTCTTT
J gene: TRBJ1-5; V gene: TRBV5-6; clone size: NA; D gene: TRBD1; CDR3 protein: CASSLRGNNQPQHF; CDR3 DNA: TGTGCCAGCAGCCTCAGGGGGAACAATCAGCCCCAGCATTTT
J gene: TRBJ2-3; V gene: TRBV6-5; clone size: NA; D gene: NA; CDR3 protein: CASSYSSPTDTQYF; CDR3 DNA: TGTGCCAGCAGTTATAGTTCGCCCACAGATACGCAGTATTTT
J gene: TRBJ1-1; V gene: TRBV12-5; clone size: NA; D gene: NA; CDR3 protein: CASAQGWVTEAFF; CDR3 DNA: TGTGCTAGTGCCCAGGGTTGGGTCACTGAAGCTTTCTTT
J gene: TRBJ2-7; V gene: TRBV6-6; clone size: NA; D gene: TRBD1; CDR3 protein: CASSLDRDYEQYF; CDR3 DNA: TGTGCCAGCAGCTTAGACAGGGACTACGAGCAGTACTTC
J gene: TRBJ1-4; V gene: TRBV10-3; clone size: NA; D gene: NA; CDR3 protein: CAISDSLGSGPRSGKLFF; CDR3 DNA: TGTGCCATCAGTGACTCCCTAGGGTCCGGACCCCGGAGCGGGAAACTGTTTTTT
J gene: TRBJ2-7; V gene: TRBV7-2; clone size: NA; D gene: TRBD1; CDR3 protein: CASSFGQVGGEQYF; CDR3 DNA: TGTGCCAGCAGCTTTGGACAGGTCGGAGGCGAGCAGTACTTC
J gene: TRBJ2-6; V gene: TRBV19; clone size: NA; D gene: NA; CDR3 protein: CASSIRGGQLSGANVLTF; CDR3 DNA: TGTGCCAGTAGTATAAGAGGAGGACAGCTATCTGGGGCCAACGTCCTGACTTTC
J gene: TRBJ1-2; V gene: TRBV21-1; clone size: NA; D gene: NA; CDR3 protein: CASSKGRPQSESYGYTF; CDR3 DNA: TGTGCCAGCAGCAAAGGGAGACCCCAGAGCGAATCCTATGGCTACACCTTC
J gene: TRBJ1-6; V gene: TRBV19; clone size: NA; D gene: TRBD1; CDR3 protein: CASSMTGWNSPLHF; CDR3 DNA: TGTGCCAGTAGTATGACAGGGTGGAATTCACCCCTCCACTTT
J gene: TRBJ2-1; V gene: TRBV19; clone size: NA; D gene: NA; CDR3 protein: CASSPGTYNEQFF; CDR3 DNA: TGTGCCAGTAGTCCGGGGACCTACAATGAGCAGTTCTTC
J gene: TRBJ1-4; V gene: TRBV6-5; clone size: once; D gene: NA; CDR3 protein: CASSSYQRNEKLFF; CDR3 DNA: TGTGCCAGCAGCTCCTACCAACGGAATGAAAAACTGTTTTTT
J gene: TRBJ1-5; V gene: TRBV28; clone size: NA; D gene: NA; CDR3 protein: CASSDSYSNQPQHF; CDR3 DNA: TGTGCCAGCTCGGACAGCTATAGCAATCAGCCCCAGCATTTT
J gene: TRBJ1-2; V gene: TRBV6-5; clone size: NA; D gene: NA; CDR3 protein: CASKTVNYGYTF; CDR3 DNA: TGTGCCAGCAAAACGGTTAACTATGGCTACACCTTC
J gene: TRBJ2-2; V gene: TRBV11-3; clone size: NA; D gene: NA; CDR3 protein: CASSLVSGTGELFF; CDR3 DNA: TGTGCCAGCAGCTTAGTTTCAGGGACCGGGGAGCTGTTTTTT
J gene: TRBJ1-2; V gene: TRBV29-1; clone size: once; D gene: TRBD1; CDR3 protein: CSVPSRGQGTYYGYTF; CDR3 DNA: TGCAGCGTCCCCTCCCGGGGACAGGGTACCTACTATGGCTACACCTTC
J gene: TRBJ1-1; V gene: TRBV3-1/TRBV3-2; clone size: NA; D gene: NA; CDR3 protein: CASSQDRRRNTEAFF; CDR3 DNA: TGTGCCAGCAGCCAAGATCGCCGCAGGAACACTGAAGCTTTCTTT
J gene: TRBJ2-1; V gene: TRBV7-7; clone size: NA; D gene: TRBD1; CDR3 protein: CASSKGAGVAYNEQFF; CDR3 DNA: TGTGCCAGCAGCAAGGGGGCCGGGGTCGCCTACAATGAGCAGTTCTTC
J gene: TRBJ2-1; V gene: TRBV3-1/TRBV3-2; clone size: once; D gene: TRBD2; CDR3 protein: CASSLRTSGGNEQFF; CDR3 DNA: TGTGCCAGCAGCCTCCGGACTAGCGGGGGGAATGAGCAGTTCTTC
J gene: TRBJ1-4; V gene: TRBV7-8; clone size: NA; D gene: NA; CDR3 protein: CASSLQGGDEKLFF; CDR3 DNA: TGTGCCAGCAGCTTACAGGGTGGAGATGAAAAACTGTTTTTT
J gene: TRBJ2-7; V gene: TRBV7-2; clone size: NA; D gene: TRBD1; CDR3 protein: CASSLKTGGYEQYF; CDR3 DNA: TGTGCCAGCAGCTTAAAAACAGGGGGCTACGAGCAGTACTTC
J gene: TRBJ1-3; V gene: TRBV12-3/TRBV12-4; clone size: few; D gene: NA; CDR3 protein: CASRGDTIYF; CDR3 DNA: TGTGCCAGCAGAGGAGACACCATATATTTT
J gene: TRBJ1-1; V gene: TRBV19; clone size: NA; D gene: NA; CDR3 protein: CASSIGRGTEAFF; CDR3 DNA: TGTGCCAGTAGTATTGGAAGGGGCACTGAAGCTTTCTTT
J gene: TRBJ2-1; V gene: TRBV6-1; clone size: NA; D gene: TRBD1; CDR3 protein: CASSEERQGYNEQFF; CDR3 DNA: TGTGCCAGCAGTGAGGAAAGACAGGGATACAATGAGCAGTTCTTC
J gene: TRBJ1-1; V gene: TRBV11-2; clone size: NA; D gene: NA; CDR3 protein: CASSLVSSNTEAFF; CDR3 DNA: TGTGCCAGCAGCTTAGTTTCCAGTAACACTGAAGCTTTCTTT
J gene: TRBJ2-2; V gene: TRBV21-1; clone size: NA; D gene: NA; CDR3 protein: CASSSSETSGGTGELFF; CDR3 DNA: TGTGCCAGCAGCAGCTCCGAGACTAGCGGGGGGACCGGGGAGCTGTTTTTT
J gene: TRBJ2-7; V gene: TRBV5-1; clone size: NA; D gene: NA; CDR3 protein: CASSGAAESYEQYF; CDR3 DNA: TGCGCCAGCAGCGGGGCGGCTGAATCCTACGAGCAGTACTTC
J gene: TRBJ1-2; V gene: TRBV2; clone size: NA; D gene: TRBD1; CDR3 protein: CASRPKGTGLPLGYTF; CDR3 DNA: TGTGCCAGCAGACCCAAAGGGACAGGCCTCCCCCTTGGCTACACCTTC
J gene: TRBJ2-2; V gene: TRBV27; clone size: NA; D gene: NA; CDR3 protein: CASSVEDTGELFF; CDR3 DNA: TGTGCCAGCAGTGTTGAGGACACCGGGGAGCTGTTTTTT
J gene: TRBJ1-3; V gene: TRBV3-1/TRBV3-2; clone size: few; D gene: NA; CDR3 protein: CASSDVRDSGNTIYF; CDR3 DNA: TGTGCCAGCAGTGATGTCCGGGACTCTGGAAACACCATATATTTT
J gene: TRBJ1-1; V gene: TRBV5-3; clone size: NA; D gene: NA; CDR3 protein: CARSLDRRTMNTEAFF; CDR3 DNA: TGTGCCAGAAGCTTGGACAGGCGCACAATGAACACTGAAGCTTTCTTT
J gene: TRBJ2-1; V gene: TRBV6-4; clone size: NA; D gene: TRBD2; CDR3 protein: CASSPSGGAYNEQFF; CDR3 DNA: TGTGCCAGCAGCCCTAGCGGGGGGGCCTACAATGAGCAGTTCTTC
J gene: TRBJ2-1; V gene: TRBV7-2; clone size: NA; D gene: TRBD2; CDR3 protein: CASSPRLAGGLVEQFF; CDR3 DNA: TGTGCCAGCAGCCCTAGGCTGGCGGGGGGGCTAGTTGAGCAGTTCTTC
J gene: TRBJ1-6; V gene: TRBV5-1; clone size: NA; D gene: NA; CDR3 protein: CASSLRQDDSPLHF; CDR3 DNA: TGCGCCAGCAGCTTGAGACAGGATGACTCACCCCTCCACTTT
J gene: TRBJ2-2; V gene: TRBV4-2; clone size: NA; D gene: NA; CDR3 protein: CASSQFTGTGELFF; CDR3 DNA: TGTGCCAGCAGCCAATTCACAGGGACCGGGGAGCTGTTTTTT
J gene: TRBJ2-1; V gene: TRBV21-1; clone size: NA; D gene: NA; CDR3 protein: CASSLRLAGKRDEQFF; CDR3 DNA: TGTGCCAGCAGCCTGCGACTAGCGGGAAAGCGGGATGAGCAGTTCTTC
J gene: TRBJ2-7; V gene: TRBV5-5; clone size: NA; D gene: TRBD1; CDR3 protein: CASSLATGGTYEQYF; CDR3 DNA: TGTGCCAGCAGCTTGGCAACAGGGGGAACCTACGAGCAGTACTTC
J gene: TRBJ1-6; V gene: TRBV28; clone size: NA; D gene: NA; CDR3 protein: CASSPPRGAQVGSPLHF; CDR3 DNA: TGTGCCAGCAGTCCTCCCCGGGGGGCGCAAGTGGGATCACCCCTCCACTTT
J gene: TRBJ1-2; V gene: TRBV28; clone size: NA; D gene: NA; CDR3 protein: CASSLDSRDGYTF; CDR3 DNA: TGTGCCAGCAGTTTGGACAGTAGGGATGGCTACACCTTC
J gene: TRBJ2-7; V gene: TRBV3-1/TRBV3-2; clone size: NA; D gene: NA; CDR3 protein: CASTRSSASYEQYF; CDR3 DNA: TGTGCCAGCACCCGATCTAGCGCCTCCTACGAGCAGTACTTC
J gene: TRBJ1-2; V gene: TRBV2; clone size: NA; D gene: NA; CDR3 protein: CASSGDRRYGYTF; CDR3 DNA: TGTGCCAGCAGTGGTGACAGGCGATATGGCTACACCTTC
J gene: TRBJ1-2; V gene: TRBV28; clone size: NA; D gene: TRBD1; CDR3 protein: CASSSMGQGYGYTF; CDR3 DNA: TGTGCCAGCAGTTCAATGGGACAGGGGTATGGCTACACCTTC
J gene: TRBJ1-4; V gene: TRBV6-5; clone size: NA; D gene: TRBD1; CDR3 protein: CASSYSGTAEKLFF; CDR3 DNA: TGTGCCAGCAGTTACTCGGGGACAGCTGAAAAACTGTTTTTT
J gene: TRBJ2-2; V gene: TRBV9; clone size: NA; D gene: NA; CDR3 protein: CASSVVGGFDTGELFF; CDR3 DNA: TGTGCCAGCAGCGTAGTGGGAGGATTTGACACCGGGGAGCTGTTTTTT
J gene: TRBJ1-2; V gene: TRBV27; clone size: NA; D gene: TRBD1; CDR3 protein: CASRLTGGNYGYTF; CDR3 DNA: TGTGCCAGCAGGCTGACAGGGGGGAACTATGGCTACACCTTC
J gene: TRBJ2-2; V gene: TRBV29-1; clone size: few; D gene: NA; CDR3 protein: CSVENSPGELFF; CDR3 DNA: TGCAGCGTTGAAAATAGTCCCGGGGAGCTGTTTTTT
J gene: TRBJ2-2; V gene: TRBV3-1/TRBV3-2; clone size: NA; D gene: NA; CDR3 protein: CASSQKPGKGSLGGELFF; CDR3 DNA: TGTGCCAGCAGCCAGAAACCTGGTAAAGGGAGCCTTGGCGGGGAGCTGTTTTTT
J gene: TRBJ1-2; V gene: TRBV30; clone size: NA; D gene: NA; CDR3 protein: CAWRLPPYGYTF; CDR3 DNA: TGTGCCTGGAGACTACCCCCCTATGGCTACACCTTC
J gene: TRBJ1-5; V gene: TRBV19; clone size: NA; D gene: NA; CDR3 protein: CASSGPRGQPQHF; CDR3 DNA: TGTGCCAGTAGTGGCCCCAGGGGTCAGCCCCAGCATTTT
J gene: TRBJ2-5; V gene: TRBV29-1; clone size: NA; D gene: NA; CDR3 protein: CSVTGSGLQETQYF; CDR3 DNA: TGCAGCGTTACTGGTTCGGGTCTTCAAGAGACCCAGTACTTC